This TCR beta chain was profiled in a study of control samples from healthy donors and cancer patients. There are 17 residues in the CDR3. Per germline, CDR1 LGHNA and CDR2 YSLEER. V dropped 4 bases and J dropped 2 bases, with 19 bases sitting between them. The protocol was immunoSEQ multiplex PCR, while the TCRdb copy is restricted to in-frame clones and leaves out a portion. The table lists fewer than 90,000 clones, under 90% of them singletons. This TCR came from a man aged 50 to 60 in good health. This chain joins TRBV4-3 and TRBJ2-3, with D possibly matching TRBD2 (7 bases). The sample taken for sequencing was blood. The CDR3 region is CASSPRRGPGPTDTQYF. The CDR3 DNA is TGCGCCAGCAGCCCCCGGCGGGGGCCGGGTCCCACAGATACGCAGTATTTT.